The T cell receptor beta chain under discussion was sequenced for a study of identifying expanded T cells in peripheral blood. General study findings and limits: Approximately 1.1 clones differed between technical replicates, versus approximately 16 and 19 over time. Across healthy donors, higher total template counts meant significantly greater roughly two-week count variance.

This CDR3 is built from 17 residues. Trimming pared 6 bases from V and 4 bases from J, leaving 24 bases between. CDR1 is MDHEN and CDR2 is SYDVKM in the germline V gene. This table comes from immunoSEQ multiplex PCR, and its TCRdb copy is limited to in-frame clones, with some not included. Of around 100,000 clones listed, about 89% were seen once; the top ten hold roughly 17%. With respect to this clone: As yet, its antigen is unknown.

No infections or other immune events were documented during collection. The receptor's source is a person aged 18 to 70 in good health. The chain has TRBV28 and TRBJ2-5; TRBD2 might be the D (6 bases). The specimen was blood. The CDR3, as DNA: TGTGCCAGCAGACCAGTGGGGGGAAGGGTTTGGGGAGAGACCCAGTACTTC. Translated, it gives CASRPVGGRVWGETQYF.